The 21 T cell receptor beta chains below were found in one sample sequenced in a study of cytomegalovirus exposure and HLA in healthy donors. The PCR contained 60 Vbeta and 13 Jbeta primers. Using immunoSEQ multiplex PCR, the repertoire was profiled, and TCRdb retains in-frame clones only, with some absent. Among under 170,000 clones listed, 55% to 70% were seen once. The sequencing sample was made of PBMCs. Receptor source: a woman aged 55-69 years in good health and CMV-seropositive.

This clone was seen only a few times. The CDR3 loop is CASSHQTGNNYGYTF. The CDR3 nucleotides read TGCGCCAGCAGCCACCAGACAGGGAACAACTATGGCTACACCTTC. This chain connects TRBV4-1 to TRBJ1-2; 7 nucleotides agree with TRBD1. Trimming at V came to 3 bases and at J to 2 bases, leaving 6 bases not matched to a gene. There are 15 residues in the CDR3. Germline loops: CDR1 MGHRA, CDR2 YSYEKL.

V gene TRBV9 combines with J gene TRBJ2-1; 12 nucleotides align to TRBD2. The V gene's germline CDR1 is SGDLS and CDR2 YYNGEE. Trimming removed 0 bases from V and 9 bases from J; junction bases left unmatched: 7. This CDR3 is built from 16 residues. CDR3 bases: TGTGCCAGCAGCGTAGTGACTAGCGGGAGAGTCGGTGAGCAGTTCTTC. Translating gives CASSVVTSGRVGEQFF.

The table lists this clone with a few counts. The chain has TRBV28 and TRBJ2-7, with D possibly TRBD1 on 6 matching bases. The CDR3 spans 13 residues. V was clipped by 3 bases and J by 5 bases, with 11 bases between them. The V gene's germline CDR1 is MDHEN and CDR2 SYDVKM. The chain's CDR3 is CASSFIQGNEQYF. The CDR3 DNA is TGTGCCAGCAGTTTCATACAGGGCAACGAGCAGTACTTC.

CDR3 sequence: CASSPSRQGQETQYF. The CDR3 DNA reads TGTGCCAGCAGTCCCTCCAGACAGGGACAAGAGACCCAGTACTTC. The chain couples TRBV2 to TRBJ2-5; TRBD1 aligns across 7 bases. The germline CDR1 and CDR2 sequences are SNHLY and FYNNEI. The junction had 8 bases not matched to a gene; V was cut back by 5 bases and J by 2 bases. The CDR3 is made up of 15 amino acids.

This clone was seen a few times. At the DNA level, this CDR3 is encoded by other sequences in the same sample as well. The chain combines TRBV6-6 with TRBJ2-7; tentative D call: TRBD2 (5 bases). Trimming shortened V by 6 bases and J by 3 bases, and 9 bases separated the two germline ends. Germline values: CDR1 MNHNY, CDR2 SVGAGI (reference sequence). The CDR3 contains 12 residues. The CDR3 loop reads CASSPGGYEQYF. The CDR3 coding sequence is TGTGCCAGCAGCCCTGGAGGCTACGAGCAGTACTTC.

The gene calls are TRBV30 and TRBJ2-2, with 9 nucleotides matching TRBD1. Germline-derived CDR1 and CDR2 are GTSNPN and SVGIG (reference sequence). Trimming cost V 3 bases and J 5 bases; bases outside gene matches: 7. The CDR3 has 15 amino acids. The CDR3 sequence is CAWSDGTGWTGELFF. The CDR3 DNA reads TGTGCCTGGAGCGACGGGACAGGGTGGACCGGGGAGCTGTTTTTT.

The chain uses TRBV9 and TRBJ1-4; D is uncertain. Germline V lookup: CDR1 SGDLS, CDR2 YYNGEE. The CDR3 sequence is 15 residues long. Trimming shortened V by 0 bases and J by 4 bases, and 10 bases separated the two germline ends. The CDR3 region has the DNA TGTGCCAGCAGCGTAGGGGCAGCTTTTAATGAAAAACTGTTTTTT. Its translation is CASSVGAAFNEKLFF.

The chain recombines TRBV6-1 with TRBJ2-4, with D perhaps matching TRBD1 (6 bases). Trimming left V 4 bases short and J 4 bases short, with 11 bases between. This CDR3 has 14 amino acids. Germline CDR1 is MNHNS and CDR2 is SASEGT. The CDR3, as DNA: TGTGCCAGCAGTGGAGGAGGACAGAAAAACATTCAGTACTTC. Translated, it gives CASSGGGQKNIQYF.

The chain employs TRBV28 and TRBJ1-1, with D possibly matching TRBD1 (5 bases). The V gene's germline CDR1 is MDHEN and CDR2 SYDVKM. CDR3 size: 12 residues. Trimming took off 7 bases at V and 7 bases at J, with 13 bases between the two ends. CDR3 sequence reads: CASNTQGGEAFF. CDR3 DNA sequence: TGTGCCAGCAACACCCAGGGTGGTGAAGCTTTCTTT.

The chain recombines TRBV10-3 with TRBJ1-2, with D perhaps TRBD1 (5 bases). Germline V gene sequence: CDR1 ENHRY, CDR2 SYGVKD. V dropped 3 bases and J dropped 3 bases, with 17 bases sitting between them. The CDR3 runs to 16 residues. CDR3 nucleotides: TGTGCCATCAGTGAAATTGGGACCCCGGGGGACTATGGCTACACCTTC. This codes for CAISEIGTPGDYGYTF.

This clone occurred a few times. V gene TRBV7-3 combines with J gene TRBJ2-1; unclear D gene. The germline V gene has CDR1 SGHTA and CDR2 FQGTGA. Between the trimmed V and J ends, which lost 2 bases and 7 bases, there was a span of 12 bases. The CDR3 is made up of 14 amino acids. CDR3 sequence (DNA): TGTGCCAGCAGCTTAGGTTCGGTATCGAATGAGCAGTTCTTC. This codes for CASSLGSVSNEQFF.

V and J are TRBV5-6 and TRBJ1-2; 10 bases map to TRBD1. The germline gives CDR1 SGHDT, CDR2 YYEEEE. The ends lost 2 bases at V and 3 bases at J; junction bases unmatched: 7. This CDR3 spans 16 amino acids. In nucleotides, the CDR3 is TGTGCCAGCAGCTTCAGGCGGGACAGGGGAGACTATGGCTACACCTTC. Protein: CASSFRRDRGDYGYTF.

This clone was counted a few times. This chain connects TRBV2 to TRBJ2-5; perhaps TRBD2 as D (6 bases). With the DNA end fitting TRBJ2-7 better, the J assignment may be wrong. The germline gives CDR1 SNHLY, CDR2 FYNNEI. The CDR3 is made up of 14 amino acids. In DNA, the CDR3 is TGTGCCAGCAGTGACTCCGGGACTCTCTACGAGCAGTACTTC. Its translation: CASSDSGTLYEQYF.

This clone was counted only a few times. The gene calls are TRBV4-1 and TRBJ2-7; weak D call: TRBD1 (6 bases). CDR3 length: 14 amino acids. Trimming took off 3 bases at V and 7 bases at J, with 16 bases between the two ends. Germline CDR1 reads MGHRA; CDR2 reads YSYEKL. The CDR3: CASSQARGSWEQYF. DNA for the CDR3: TGCGCCAGCAGCCAGGCTAGGGGGTCATGGGAGCAGTACTTC.

The chain is built from TRBV11-2 and TRBJ1-1; no reliable D call. CDR1 and CDR2 from the germline V gene are SGHAT and FQNNGV. The V gene lost 0 bases and the J gene lost 3 bases, with 5 bases spanning the gap. This CDR3 has 13 amino acids. In DNA, the CDR3 is TGTGCCAGCAGCTTAGAGGGAGACACTGAAGCTTTCTTT. Its protein product is CASSLEGDTEAFF. The entire variable domain, with the rest obtained from reference TRBV11-2 and TRBJ1-1, is as follows: EAGVAQSPRYKIIEKRQSVAFWCNPISGHATLYWYQQILGQGPKLLIQFQNNGVVDDSQLPKDRFSAERLKGVDSTLKIQPAKLEDSAVYLCASSLEGDTEAFFGQGTRLTVV.

In nucleotides, the CDR3 is TGTGCCAGCAGCTTGGAGACAGGGTTTAGGAATCAGCCCCAGCATTTT. As protein: CASSLETGFRNQPQHF. This chain joins TRBV5-8 and TRBJ1-5; the match to TRBD1 covers 7 bases. The CDR3 is made up of 16 amino acids. The germline V gene has CDR1 SGHTS and CDR2 YDEGEE. V dropped 0 bases and J dropped 4; count of bases not matched to a gene: 7.

This chain uses TRBV11-2 with TRBJ2-3, with D unclear. The CDR3 is 15 residues long. The ends were cut back, 4 bases at V and 0 bases at J, with 11 bases in the middle. Germline V gene data show CDR1 as SGHAT and CDR2 as FQNNGV. Written as DNA, the CDR3 is TGTGCCAGCAGCTCCAGAACTACTAGCACAGATACGCAGTATTTT. Protein: CASSSRTTSTDTQYF.

This clone was seen more than once but under ten times. The CDR3 region has the DNA TGTGCCAGCAGTGCGACTAGCGGGAGTTCGGGCCACAATGAGCAGTTCTTC. Its translation is CASSATSGSSGHNEQFF. The V call is TRBV28, the J call TRBJ2-1, with 12 bases aligning to TRBD2. The CDR3 spans 17 residues. V shed 5 bases and J 5 bases; nucleotides not matched to a gene: 10. From germline, CDR1 is MDHEN and CDR2 SYDVKM. The whole variable domain, remainder taken from reference TRBV28 and TRBJ2-1, is DVKVTQSSRYLVKRTGEKVFLECVQDMDHENMFWYRQDPGLGLRLIYFSYDVKMKEKGDIPEGYSVSREKKERFSLILESASTNQTSMYLCASSATSGSSGHNEQFFGPGTRLTVL.

This clone was seen only a few times. This chain links TRBV4-3 with TRBJ2-5, with 11 bases aligning to TRBD1. CDR3 length: 18 amino acids. Unmatched junction bases numbered 14, after V lost 6 bases and J lost 2 bases. Per the germline V gene, CDR1 is LGHNA and CDR2 is YSLEER. CDR3 sequence reads: CASRQGNIGTGGQETQYF. The CDR3 region has the DNA TGCGCCAGCAGACAGGGGAACATTGGGACAGGGGGACAAGAGACCCAGTACTTC.

This rearrangement joins TRBV14 to TRBJ2-1, with D unresolved. CDR3 length: 13 residues. V lost 4 bases to trimming and J lost 9 bases, with 13 bases between them. Germline CDR1 SGHDN, CDR2 FVKESK. As DNA, the CDR3 is TGTGCCAGCAGCCCTCTGTCCTCCTCTGAGCAGTTCTTC. Its protein product is CASSPLSSSEQFF.

The J gene is TRBJ1-5, the V gene TRBV28; 9 positions agree with TRBD1. The CDR3 consists of 14 residues. The V gene's germline CDR1 is MDHEN and CDR2 SYDVKM. After removal of 7 bases from V and 5 bases from J, the junction contained 6 bases not matched to a gene. The CDR3 protein is CASTAGQGDQPQHF. The CDR3 bases are TGTGCCAGCACCGCGGGACAGGGAGATCAGCCCCAGCATTTT.